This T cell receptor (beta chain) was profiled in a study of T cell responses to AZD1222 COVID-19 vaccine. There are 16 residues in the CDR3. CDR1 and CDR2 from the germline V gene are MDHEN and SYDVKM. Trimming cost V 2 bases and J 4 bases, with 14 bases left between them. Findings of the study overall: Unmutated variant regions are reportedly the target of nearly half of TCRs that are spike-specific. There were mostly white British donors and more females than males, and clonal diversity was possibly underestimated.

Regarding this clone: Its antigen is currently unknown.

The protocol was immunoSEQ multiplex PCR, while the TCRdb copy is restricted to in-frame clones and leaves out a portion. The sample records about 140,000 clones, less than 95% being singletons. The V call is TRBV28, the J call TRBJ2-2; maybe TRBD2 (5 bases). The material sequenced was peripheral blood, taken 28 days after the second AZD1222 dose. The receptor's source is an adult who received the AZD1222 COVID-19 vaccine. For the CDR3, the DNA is TGTGCCAGCAGTTTAAGGACTCTCGCAGGCACCGGGGAGCTGTTTTTT. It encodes CASSLRTLAGTGELFF.